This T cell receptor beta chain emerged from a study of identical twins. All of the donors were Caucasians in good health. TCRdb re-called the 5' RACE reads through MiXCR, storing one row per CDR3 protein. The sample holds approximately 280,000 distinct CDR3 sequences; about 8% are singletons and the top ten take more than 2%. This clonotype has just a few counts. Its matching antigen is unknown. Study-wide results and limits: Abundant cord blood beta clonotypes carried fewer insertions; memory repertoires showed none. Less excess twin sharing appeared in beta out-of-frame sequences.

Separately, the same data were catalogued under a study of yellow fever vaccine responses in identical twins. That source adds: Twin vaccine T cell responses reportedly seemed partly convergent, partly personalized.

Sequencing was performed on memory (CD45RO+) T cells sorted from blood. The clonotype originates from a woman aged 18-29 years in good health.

CDR3 loop: CASSEAQPGLKTQYF. CDR3 bases: TGTGCCAGCAGTGAGGCTCAACCGGGTCTAAAGACCCAGTACTTC. V is TRBV6-1 and J is TRBJ2-5; no definite D call. With 3 bases removed from V and 6 bases from J, the gap between germline ends came to 17 bases. The CDR3 has 15 residues. From germline, CDR1 is MNHNS and CDR2 SASEGT.